A selection of T cell receptor beta chains follows, all from one sample in a study of T cell repertoires in cytomegalovirus infection. Their specific antigens are unknown. TCRdb reanalysed the reads using MiXCR and keeps one entry per CDR3 protein. Altogether about 69,000 distinct CDR3 sequences are present, more than 25% being singletons, with the ten largest covering 59%. Here the sequenced sample was CD8+ T cells from cultured PBMCs, taken from culture after CMV antigen stimulation. The source of these receptors is a human donor in good health (CMV status not recorded). Some clones in this sample may be carry-over from other donors' samples. CDR3s include the opening cysteine and the closing phenylalanine or tryptophan. The D gene is left open where the match is weak. Clone size, where shown, is once, few, many, or a class for clones that have expanded.

V gene,clone size,J gene,D gene,CDR3 DNA,CDR3 protein
TRBV6-2/TRBV6-3,few,TRBJ2-3,TRBD1,TGTGCCAGCAGTTCCGGACAGGTCACAGATACGCAGTATTTT,CASSSGQVTDTQYF
TRBV19,few,TRBJ2-2,TRBD1,TGTGCCAGTAGCTCAGACAGGGGGCTAGTCGGGGAGCTGTTTTTT,CASSSDRGLVGELFF
TRBV2,-,TRBJ1-1,TRBD1,TGTGCCAGCAGTGGAACAGGGGGAGCGAACACTGAAGCTTTCTTT,CASSGTGGANTEAFF
TRBV4-3,-,TRBJ2-7,-,TGCGCCAGCAGCCAAGTAGCGGGACAGGGAAACGAGCAGTACTTC,CASSQVAGQGNEQYF
TRBV12-3/TRBV12-4,-,TRBJ2-7,TRBD1,TGTGCCAGCAGGGGGACAGGGGAATTCTACGAGCAGTACTTC,CASRGTGEFYEQYF
TRBV11-2,many,TRBJ1-2,TRBD1,TGTGCCAGCAGCTTAACAGGGGACAACCTCTATGGCTACACCTTC,CASSLTGDNLYGYTF
TRBV7-2,many,TRBJ2-1,-,TGTGCCAGCAGCTTACTTCCGGGAAATGAGCAGTTCTTC,CASSLLPGNEQFF
TRBV7-9,few,TRBJ2-1,-,TGTGCCAGCAGCCTAACACAAGGGAATGAGCAGTTCTTC,CASSLTQGNEQFF
TRBV7-9,-,TRBJ2-1,-,TGTGCCAGCAGCTCCGCCTTGCCAGCGAGGGCCTACAATGAGCAGTTCTTC,CASSSALPARAYNEQFF
TRBV11-1,-,TRBJ2-4,-,TGTGCCAGCAGCTTAGTGCCCGAGACAAGCAAAAACATTCAGTACTTC,CASSLVPETSKNIQYF
TRBV2,-,TRBJ2-5,-,TGTGCCAGCAGCGACCTGAATACGGGGGCAGGCGGGCAAGAGACCCAGTACTTC,CASSDLNTGAGGQETQYF
TRBV18,-,TRBJ1-6,TRBD1,TGTGCCAGCTCACTGGGGAGACCGGGACAGTATAATTCACCCCTCCACTTT,CASSLGRPGQYNSPLHF
TRBV19,-,TRBJ1-1,-,TGTGCCAGTAGTATTGGGACGGACATGAACACTGAAGCTTTCTTT,CASSIGTDMNTEAFF
TRBV7-2,-,TRBJ1-4,-,TGTGCCAGCAGCTTATACGGCGACAATGAAAAACTGTTTTTT,CASSLYGDNEKLFF
TRBV7-2,many,TRBJ2-4,-,TGTGCCAGCAGCTTAGCGTACGAGGGGGCCAAAAACATTCAGTACTTC,CASSLAYEGAKNIQYF
TRBV12-3/TRBV12-4,-,TRBJ1-2,TRBD1,TGTGCCAGCAGTTTGTCCGGGACAGAACGCTATGGCTACACCTTC,CASSLSGTERYGYTF
TRBV15,few,TRBJ1-2,-,TGTGCCACCAGCAGAGCCGGCGGGCAAAACTATGGCTACACCTTC,CATSRAGGQNYGYTF
TRBV12-3/TRBV12-4,many,TRBJ1-3,-,TGTGCCAGCAGAGGACACCTACTCTCTGGAAACACCATATATTTT,CASRGHLLSGNTIYF
TRBV12-3/TRBV12-4,-,TRBJ1-3,-,TGTGCCAGCAGTTCCACGGTGTCCTCTGGAAACACCATATATTTT,CASSSTVSSGNTIYF
TRBV27,-,TRBJ1-1,-,TGTGCCAGCAGTCTCACAGGGAGCACTGAAGCTTTCTTT,CASSLTGSTEAFF
TRBV7-6,many,TRBJ1-3,-,TGTGCCAGCAGCTTAGACAGGATTGGAAACACCATATATTTT,CASSLDRIGNTIYF
TRBV12-3/TRBV12-4,once,TRBJ2-1,-,TGTGCCAGCAGCCCAGGGTCCGATGAGCAGTTCTTC,CASSPGSDEQFF
TRBV10-2,few,TRBJ1-2,-,TGCGCCAGCAGGGCCGAGGGTTTGGGCGGCTACACCTTC,CASRAEGLGGYTF
TRBV7-6,-,TRBJ2-7,TRBD1,TGTGCCAGCGCCAGGGACAGCCCCTACGAGCAGTACTTC,CASARDSPYEQYF
TRBV10-1,-,TRBJ2-1,-,TGCGCCAGCAGTGACGGCAGGAATAATGAGCAGTTCTTC,CASSDGRNNEQFF